This record covers a single TCR beta chain. The data were produced by immunoSEQ multiplex PCR, yet TCRdb's version contains in-frame clones alone and is incomplete. The profile shows under 45,000 clones, 85% to 95% of them singletons. This sample was taken from a study of T cell clonotyping in hematopoietic cell transplantation. V lost 4 bases, J lost 1 base, and 14 bases lay in between. CDR1 and CDR2 from the germline V gene are PRHDT and FYEKMQ (reference sequence). The CDR3 loop spans 15 amino acids. Time point meaning: recipient sample about 28 days before transplant, after cytoreduction. The TCR was taken from a man aged 40-49 years with chronic myeloid leukemia. Some clones in this sample may be carry-over from other donors' samples. The sample in question was peripheral blood mononuclear cells, obtained before stem cell transplant. The chain couples TRBV13 to TRBJ2-7; D is unresolved. The CDR3 is CASSYPPPLSYEQYF. In DNA, the CDR3 is TGTGCCAGCAGCTACCCCCCGCCCCTATCCTACGAGCAGTACTTC.